This T cell receptor beta chain was sequenced during a study of OX40 agonist ivuxolimab in advanced cancers. Trimming took 4 bases from V and 6 from J; bases not matched to a gene: 9. This CDR3 spans 15 amino acids. From germline, CDR1 is MNHEY and CDR2 SMNVEV (reference sequence). Some clones are missing from TCRdb's copy, which holds only in-frame ones; the method was immunoSEQ multiplex PCR. The profile shows approximately 87,000 clones, 92% of them singletons. This clone was recorded once. The sample consisted of CD4+ or CD8+ T cells sorted from blood, taken in a trial of the OX40 agonist ivuxolimab. The V call is TRBV27, the J call TRBJ2-3, with 8 nucleotides matching TRBD2. The TCR was taken from an adult with an advanced solid tumor such as melanoma, head and neck, liver or kidney cancer. Written as DNA, the CDR3 is TGTGCCAGCAGTTGGGCCGGGAGGGCCATCGATACGCAGTATTTT. This codes for CASSWAGRAIDTQYF.